The 27 T cell receptor beta chains listed next were all sequenced from one sample in a study of T cell repertoires in cytomegalovirus infection. These TCRs are of unknown antigen specificity. TCRdb reprocessed the reads with MiXCR, giving one entry per CDR3 protein. The sample contains around 49,000 distinct CDR3 sequences, roughly a fifth of which appear only once. Sequencing used CD8+ T cells from cultured PBMCs, obtained from culture after CMV antigen stimulation. The origin of the receptors is a human donor in good health (CMV status not recorded). Some clones in this sample may be carry-over from other donors' samples.

The chain combines TRBV11-3 with TRBJ2-2; 10 nucleotides agree with TRBD1. The V gene's germline CDR1 is SGHNT and CDR2 YENEEA. CDR3 length equals 18 residues. Trimming at V came to 5 bases and at J to 3 bases, leaving 12 bases not matched to a gene. The CDR3 coding sequence is TGTGCCAGCAGCCAAGCCGGGACAGGGGTTACCTACACCGGGGAGCTGTTTTTT. Protein product: CASSQAGTGVTYTGELFF.

This clonotype was counted a few times. The rearrangement joins TRBV7-2 to TRBJ2-3; a weak D match, TRBD1 (5 bases). This CDR3 has 15 residues. Looked up from germline, CDR1 is SGHTA and CDR2 is FQGNSA. V lost 8 bases to trimming and J lost 1 base, with 16 bases between them. The CDR3 protein is CASLEFKGRTDTQYF. CDR3 nucleotides: TGTGCCAGCCTAGAATTTAAGGGGCGCACAGATACGCAGTATTTT.

As concerns this clonotype: A read error may account for a junction end that differs from germline. CDR3 residues: CARSRLGQSGYGYTF. The CDR3 bases are TGTGCCCGCAGTCGCCTCGGACAATCGGGGTATGGCTACACCTTC. The chain uses TRBV6-2 or TRBV6-3 and TRBJ1-2; maybe TRBD1 (5 bases). The CDR3 is made up of 15 amino acids. The germline gives CDR1 MNHEY, CDR2 SVGEGT.

There are a few counts of this clonotype. This sequence joins TRBV4-1 and TRBJ1-2, with 11 bases lining up with TRBD1. V was pared by 4 bases and J by 3 bases, with 10 bases of the junction left unmatched. Germline V lookup: CDR1 MGHRA, CDR2 YSYEKL. The CDR3 loop spans 17 amino acids. CDR3 amino acids: CASSLGQGARPDYGYTF. In DNA, the CDR3 is TGCGCCAGCAGCCTCGGACAGGGGGCGCGTCCCGACTATGGCTACACCTTC.

This clonotype was counted at least ten times. The gene calls are TRBV25-1 and TRBJ2-1, with 8 nucleotides matching TRBD1. The CDR3 sequence is 11 residues long. The ends lost 10 bases at V and 12 bases at J; junction bases unmatched: 8. The germline V gene has CDR1 MGHDK and CDR2 SYGVNS. Here the CDR3 DNA reads TGTGCCATAGGACAGGGATTGGGGCAGTTCTTC. It yields the protein CAIGQGLGQFF.

The sample holds a few counts of this clonotype. The rearrangement links TRBV28 to TRBJ2-3; the match to TRBD2 covers 8 bases. The CDR3 runs to 15 residues. The germline CDR1 and CDR2 sequences are MDHEN and SYDVKM. V dropped 1 base and J dropped 4; count of bases not matched to a gene: 4. The CDR3 sequence is CASSLSSGRSDTQYF. The CDR3 DNA follows: TGTGCCAGCAGTTTATCCAGCGGGAGATCAGATACGCAGTATTTT.

The genes are TRBV7-2 and TRBJ2-6, with TRBD1 identical over 7 bases. This CDR3 is built from 16 residues. After removal of 2 bases from V and 3 bases from J, the junction contained 4 bases not matched to a gene. Germline CDR1 is SGHTA and CDR2 is FQGNSA. CDR3 amino acids: CASSLLGGGGANVLTF. The CDR3 region has the DNA TGTGCCAGCAGCTTACTAGGGGGCGGTGGGGCCAACGTCCTGACTTTC.

This clonotype was recorded many times. The chain has TRBV7-8 and TRBJ2-7, with D possibly matching TRBD1 (5 bases). CDR1 SGHVS and CDR2 FQNEAQ come from the germline V gene. Trimming took 5 bases from V and 2 from J, leaving 7 bases between them. This CDR3 has 12 residues. CDR3 loop: CASSQTAYEQYF. CDR3 DNA sequence: TGTGCCAGCAGCCAGACAGCCTACGAGCAGTACTTC. The full variable domain, its missing parts supplied by reference TRBV7-8 and TRBJ2-7, is GAGVSQSPRYKVAKRGQDVALRCDPISGHVSLFWYQQALGQGPEFLTYFQNEAQLDKSGLPSDRFFAERPEGSVSTLKIQRTQQEDSAVYLCASSQTAYEQYFGPGTRLTVT.

The CDR3 spells CASSYGGGELFF. The CDR3 DNA reads TGTGCCAGCAGTTACGGGGGCGGGGAGCTGTTTTTT. V and J are TRBV12-3 or TRBV12-4 and TRBJ2-2, with a tentative D call TRBD2 (6 bases). This CDR3 contains 12 residues. Trimming took 4 bases from V and 7 from J, leaving 7 bases between them.

This clonotype appeared a few times. The chain carries TRBV19 and TRBJ1-5; D gene unclear. CDR3 length: 16 residues. V shed 0 bases and J shed 3 bases, with 12 bases lying between them. CDR1 LNHDA and CDR2 SQIVND come from the germline V gene (reference sequence). The CDR3, as DNA: TGTGCCAGTAGTATAGAGGACTCAGAGCCCAATCAGCCCCAGCATTTT. Translating gives CASSIEDSEPNQPQHF.

This clonotype showed up many times. The chain joins TRBV7-9 to TRBJ2-7, with D hard to call. The CDR3 totals 13 residues. With 9 bases removed from V and 0 bases from J, the gap between germline ends came to 12 bases. The germline V gene has CDR1 SEHNR and CDR2 FQNEAQ (reference sequence). The CDR3, as DNA: TGTGCCAGTCGCCGAGACATCTCCTACGAGCAGTACTTC. Translating it yields CASRRDISYEQYF.

The chain joins TRBV6-6 to TRBJ2-1; D gene ambiguous. Deletions cut 7 bases from V and 10 bases from J, with 17 bases between. The CDR3 length is 13 residues. Germline CDR1 MNHNY, CDR2 SVGAGI (reference sequence). The CDR3 region is CASTLRGPGEQFF. DNA for the CDR3: TGTGCCAGCACCTTGCGCGGCCCGGGCGAGCAGTTCTTC.

V gene TRBV14 combines with J gene TRBJ2-1; possible D gene TRBD2, 5 bases. V lost 4 bases, J lost 0 bases, and 13 bases lay in between. This CDR3 has 16 residues. Germline loops: CDR1 SGHDN, CDR2 FVKESK. CDR3 in amino acids: CASSRAPGISYNEQFF. CDR3 nucleotide sequence: TGTGCCAGCAGCCGGGCGCCGGGGATCTCCTACAATGAGCAGTTCTTC.

A few counts support this clonotype. The CDR3 reads CASSPSIHEQYF. The CDR3 DNA is TGTGCCAGCAGCCCCTCGATCCACGAGCAGTACTTC. V and J are TRBV6-2 or TRBV6-3 and TRBJ2-7; D ambiguous. CDR1 MNHEY and CDR2 SVGEGT come from the germline V gene. This CDR3 has 12 residues. Trimming cost V 6 bases and J 5 bases, with 11 bases left between them.

This chain connects TRBV20-1 to TRBJ2-3; TRBD1 matches at 7 bases. The CDR3 runs 16 residues. The ends lost 3 bases at V and 2 bases at J; junction bases unmatched: 11. Germline V lookup: CDR1 DFQATT, CDR2 SNEGSKA (reference sequence). This CDR3 is CSASGMRGGDTDTQYF. CDR3 nucleotides: TGCAGTGCTAGCGGCATGAGAGGGGGCGACACAGATACGCAGTATTTT.

At least ten counts were recorded for this clonotype. The J gene is TRBJ2-7, the V gene TRBV3-1, with D perhaps TRBD1 (6 bases). Trimming removed 6 bases from V and 4 bases from J, with 22 bases in between. This CDR3 has 16 residues. CDR1 and CDR2 (germline): LGHDT, YNNKEL (reference sequence). DNA of the CDR3: TGTGCCAGCAGTCAGTCACTCGGACAGAGACCTTACGAGCAGTACTTC. It specifies CASSQSLGQRPYEQYF.

This clonotype has a handful of counts. The chain uses TRBV12-3 or TRBV12-4 and TRBJ2-5, with 9 bases matching TRBD1. This CDR3 is built from 15 residues. The junction had 8 bases not matched to a gene; V was cut back by 7 bases and J by 2 bases. The CDR3 DNA reads TGTGCCAGCACCCTCCAGGGACAGGGACAAGAGACCCAGTACTTC. Translation gives CASTLQGQGQETQYF.

This clonotype was counted at least ten times. The chain links TRBV7-9 to TRBJ2-1; 13 positions match TRBD2. Germline V gene lookup returns CDR1 SEHNR and CDR2 FQNEAQ (reference sequence). This CDR3 region has 17 residues. Trimming cost V 4 bases and J 0 bases; bases outside gene matches: 3. The CDR3 coding sequence is TGTGCCAGCAGCTCAGGGACTAGCGGGAACTCCTACAATGAGCAGTTCTTC. This translates into CASSSGTSGNSYNEQFF.

This clonotype was seen more than once but under ten times. V gene TRBV4-2 combines with J gene TRBJ2-1; 8 nucleotides align to TRBD2. The CDR3 sequence is 19 residues long. The V and J ends lost 2 bases and 4 bases, in that order; junction bases with no gene match: 16. Germline V gives CDR1 LGHNA, CDR2 YNFKEQ. CDR3 nucleotides: TGTGCCAGCAGCCAATTACCGGGACTAGTGGTGTCTTTTTACAATGAGCAGTTCTTC. As protein: CASSQLPGLVVSFYNEQFF.

This clonotype was counted between two and nine times. The V gene is TRBV7-2, the J gene TRBJ2-7; D is perhaps TRBD2 (5 bases). Germline assignment: CDR1 SGHTA and CDR2 FQGNSA. V lost 5 bases, J lost 3 bases, and 11 bases lay in between. This CDR3 is 13 amino acids long. CDR3 coding DNA: TGTGCCAGCAGCCCTGGACTTTTCTACGAGCAGTACTTC. Translating it yields CASSPGLFYEQYF.

This clonotype was seen more than once but under ten times. This chain links TRBV7-3 with TRBJ2-2; TRBD1 matches 7 bases. Germline CDR1 SGHTA, CDR2 FQGTGA. This CDR3 comprises 16 residues. J was trimmed by 5 bases and V by 0 bases; bases with no gene match: 6. The chain's CDR3 is CASSLTGGAGTGELFF. The CDR3, as DNA: TGTGCCAGCAGCTTAACAGGGGGCGCCGGTACCGGGGAGCTGTTTTTT.

V is TRBV28 and J is TRBJ1-5, with unresolved D. The germline V and J ends were trimmed by 6 bases and 4 bases, with 4 bases remaining between them. Germline V lookup: CDR1 MDHEN, CDR2 SYDVKM. CDR3 length: 11 amino acids. The DNA of the CDR3 is TGTGCCAGCAGGGCAAATCAGCCCCAGCATTTT. Protein sequence: CASRANQPQHF.

The V gene is TRBV13, the J gene TRBJ1-2, with unresolved D. Germline CDR1 and CDR2: PRHDT and FYEKMQ (reference sequence). Trimming pared 1 base from V and 3 bases from J, leaving 12 bases between. This CDR3 spans 15 amino acids. CDR3: CASSLDQGGYYGYTF. As DNA, the CDR3 is TGTGCCAGCAGCTTAGACCAAGGAGGATACTATGGCTACACCTTC.

In this sample, this clonotype turned up a few times. This chain uses TRBV12-3 or TRBV12-4 with TRBJ2-1; possible D gene TRBD2, 6 bases. Trimming left V 7 bases short and J 7 bases short, with 8 bases between. This CDR3 has 11 amino acids. CDR3 bases: TGTGCCAGCAATCTAGCGAATGAGCAGTTCTTC. Amino acids: CASNLANEQFF.

This clonotype was detected many times. This rearrangement joins TRBV7-8 to TRBJ2-1; 9 bases align to TRBD1. J lost 5 bases, V lost 2 bases, and 10 bases had no gene match. Looked up from germline, CDR1 is SGHVS and CDR2 is FQNEAQ. The CDR3 extends over 17 amino acids. In nucleotides, the CDR3 is TGTGCCAGCAGCTTAACGCCCAGCGGGACAGGGCACAATGAGCAGTTCTTC. Translated, it gives CASSLTPSGTGHNEQFF.

This rearrangement joins TRBV11-2 to TRBJ2-1, with D maybe TRBD1 (5 bases). CDR3 length equals 17 residues. Trimming shortened V by 2 bases and J by 0 bases, and 14 bases separated the two germline ends. CDR1 and CDR2 from the germline V gene are SGHAT and FQNNGV. The CDR3 protein is CASSLTQGLSSYNEQFF. The DNA for the CDR3 is TGTGCCAGCAGCTTAACCCAGGGCTTAAGCTCCTACAATGAGCAGTTCTTC.

This clonotype was picked up many times. J is TRBJ1-1 and V is TRBV7-8; D is uncertain. CDR1 SGHVS and CDR2 FQNEAQ come from the germline V gene. The CDR3 is 17 residues long. V lost 5 bases, J lost 1 base, and 20 bases lay in between. The CDR3 protein is CASSPIGLEAANTEAFF. CDR3 in DNA: TGTGCCAGCAGCCCGATCGGGTTGGAGGCGGCGAACACTGAAGCTTTCTTT.